These 18 T cell receptor beta chains originate from one sample sequenced in a study of blood T cells in healthy people across ages (dated by TCRdb to about 2015). The protocol used for the library was 5' RACE. The data were produced on an Illumina HiSeq 2500. A second roughly 6 to 12 cycle PCR used a sample-barcoded 5' primer and a J-beta primer mix. The public reads were quality trimmed at Q25 with fastp and then assembled into clones with MiXCR by TCRdb, keeping productive beta chains. Here each entry gathers all rows of one CDR3 protein and keeps the most common genes and DNA. The sample has about 1.4 million distinct CDR3 sequences on record, 55% to 75% of them singletons. Under 8.5% of the sample is in the top ten clones. Sequences were obtained from blood. These TCRs come from a man between 18 and 29 years old in good health.

The chain employs TRBV7-2 and TRBJ2-7, with a possible D match to TRBD1 (6 bases). Trimming took off 3 bases at V and 3 bases at J, with 12 bases between the two ends. Germline CDR1 SGHTA, CDR2 FQGNSA. This CDR3 has 14 amino acids. In DNA, the CDR3 is TGTGCCAGCAGCTTGCCCGGGACACGCTACGAGCAGTACTTC. Its protein product is CASSLPGTRYEQYF.

V usage is TRBV20-1 and J usage is TRBJ1-6; weak D call: TRBD1 (6 bases). From germline, CDR1 is DFQATT and CDR2 SNEGSKA (reference sequence). The CDR3 totals 14 residues. Trimming stripped 1 base from V and 9 bases from J, with 13 bases between. CDR3 residues: CSARAGGGGSPLHF. In DNA, the CDR3 is TGCAGTGCTAGAGCGGGAGGGGGAGGTTCACCCCTCCACTTT.

Turning to this clonotype: One end of the junction is discordant with germline, which a read error may explain. The CDR3 DNA is TGTGCCAGCAGCGTCACGAACAACATCGGTGCCACCGTCCTGACTTTC. Amino acid sequence: CASSVTNNIGATVLTF. The V and J genes are TRBV3-1 and TRBJ2-6; the D is unclear. CDR1 is LGHDT, CDR2 YNNKEL, per germline (reference sequence). There are 16 residues in the CDR3.

This chain uses TRBV12-3 or TRBV12-4 with TRBJ1-3; D may be TRBD1 (6 bases). V dropped 4 bases and J dropped 4 bases, with 14 bases sitting between them. The CDR3 is 15 residues long. The CDR3 protein is CASSSHRESGNTIYF. CDR3 DNA sequence: TGTGCCAGCAGTTCCCACAGGGAATCCGGAAACACCATATATTTT.

The rearrangement uses TRBV11-2 and TRBJ2-1; maybe TRBD2 (7 bases). The CDR3 contains 15 residues. Trimming took off 1 base at V and 12 bases at J, with 19 bases between the two ends. The germline V gene has CDR1 SGHAT and CDR2 FQNNGV. The DNA for the CDR3 is TGTGCCAGCAGCTTAGGCCTCAGCGACCGGGGGGCGCAGTTCTTC. Residues: CASSLGLSDRGAQFF.

This clonotype was picked up a small number of times. The gene calls are TRBV11-2 and TRBJ1-2, with 8 bases aligning to TRBD1. The junction had 3 bases not matched to a gene; V was cut back by 1 base and J by 5 bases. The CDR3 contains 14 residues. Germline V gives CDR1 SGHAT, CDR2 FQNNGV. CDR3 sequence: CASSLARTGYGYTF. Written as DNA, the CDR3 is TGTGCCAGCAGCTTAGCCCGGACAGGGTATGGCTACACCTTC. Filled out from reference TRBV11-2 and TRBJ1-2, the complete variable domain reads EAGVAQSPRYKIIEKRQSVAFWCNPISGHATLYWYQQILGQGPKLLIQFQNNGVVDDSQLPKDRFSAERLKGVDSTLKIQPAKLEDSAVYLCASSLARTGYGYTFGSGTRLTVV.

The chain employs TRBV7-6 and TRBJ2-1, with D possibly matching TRBD2 (6 bases). The CDR3 is 15 residues long. Germline V gene sequence: CDR1 SGHVS, CDR2 FNYEAQ. V was shortened by 4 bases and J by 2 bases, with 12 bases between the two germline ends. CDR3 residues: CASSSGLTPYNEQFF. DNA of the CDR3: TGTGCCAGCAGCTCTGGACTAACCCCCTACAATGAGCAGTTCTTC.

This clonotype occurred a few times. This rearrangement joins TRBV27 to TRBJ2-7; TRBD2 aligns across 7 bases. V was clipped by 5 bases and J by 5 bases; unmatched bases: 12. The CDR3 has 15 amino acids. Germline CDR1 is MNHEY and CDR2 is SMNVEV (reference sequence). This CDR3 reads CASSTATSSRDEQYF. CDR3 sequence (DNA): TGTGCCAGCAGTACGGCGACTAGCTCCAGGGACGAGCAGTACTTC.

This sequence joins TRBV27 and TRBJ2-7; D might be TRBD2 (5 bases). This CDR3 contains 18 residues. Germline lookup yields CDR1 MNHEY and CDR2 SMNVEV (reference sequence). Trimming took off 2 bases at V and 5 bases at J, with 25 bases between the two ends. CDR3 sequence: CASSLEGSVITGGDEQYF. DNA for the CDR3: TGTGCCAGCAGTTTAGAGGGCAGCGTCATAACGGGTGGGGACGAGCAGTACTTC.

V and J are TRBV10-3 and TRBJ2-1, with 9 bases aligning to TRBD2. Germline CDR1 reads ENHRY; CDR2 reads SYGVKD. The CDR3 is 15 amino acids. V was clipped by 6 bases and J by 5 bases; unmatched bases: 8. The CDR3, as DNA: TGTGCCATCAGGGAAGAGCGGGGGGCTCACAATGAGCAGTTCTTC. Its translation is CAIREERGAHNEQFF.

This clonotype came up a few times. Here the CDR3 reads CSAHSGTQYF. The CDR3 DNA is TGCAGCGCCCACAGTGGGACCCAGTACTTC. This chain links TRBV29-1 with TRBJ2-5; D ambiguous. The CDR3 extends over 10 amino acids. Germline V CDR1 and CDR2: SQVTM, ANQGSEA. The ends were cut back, 7 bases at V and 7 bases at J, with 10 bases in the middle.

This chain links TRBV27 with TRBJ1-2, with D hard to call. Looked up from germline, CDR1 is MNHEY and CDR2 is SMNVEV (reference sequence). The CDR3 runs to 13 residues. Trimming left V 8 bases short and J 3 bases short, with 13 bases between. The CDR3 protein is CASRPLGDYGYTF. The CDR3 DNA is TGTGCCAGCCGACCCCTCGGCGACTATGGCTACACCTTC.

A few counts support this clonotype. The chain links TRBV11-2 to TRBJ2-1, with D unclear. Germline CDR1 and CDR2: SGHAT and FQNNGV. CDR3 length: 12 amino acids. V lost 5 bases and J 7 bases, leaving 9 bases between the germline ends. In nucleotides, the CDR3 is TGTGCCAGCAGCGCCCGTATGAATGAGCAGTTCTTC. This gives the protein CASSARMNEQFF.

The chain has TRBV29-1 and TRBJ1-2; TRBD1 is a possible D gene (6 bases). The germline V gene has CDR1 SQVTM and CDR2 ANQGSEA. Trimming cost V 5 bases and J 8 bases, with 15 bases left between them. CDR3 length equals 12 residues. The CDR3 is CSVNREGSGYTF. The CDR3 DNA follows: TGCAGCGTTAACAGGGAAGGATCGGGCTACACCTTC.

This clonotype was seen once. V gene TRBV5-1 combines with J gene TRBJ2-3; weak D call: TRBD1 (5 bases). Germline CDR1 SGHRS, CDR2 YFSETQ. This CDR3 is built from 15 residues. Trimming took off 4 bases at V and 3 bases at J, with 15 bases between the two ends. In DNA, the CDR3 is TGCGCCAGCAGCCCGCCAGGGCTACCTACAGATACGCAGTATTTT. This translates into CASSPPGLPTDTQYF.

This clonotype was counted a single time. The chain combines TRBV20-1 with TRBJ1-2, with 8 bases aligning to TRBD1. J was trimmed by 3 bases and V by 3 bases; bases with no gene match: 3. The CDR3 has 13 residues. The germline CDR1 and CDR2 sequences are DFQATT and SNEGSKA (reference sequence). The CDR3 DNA follows: TGCAGTGCTAGGCAGGACAGGGACTATGGCTACACCTTC. Amino acids: CSARQDRDYGYTF.

This chain joins TRBV18 and TRBJ1-2; D ambiguous. The CDR3 sequence is 15 residues long. CDR1 is KGHSH, CDR2 LQKENI, per germline. V lost 2 bases to trimming and J lost 3 bases, with 13 bases between them. CDR3 nucleotide sequence: TGTGCCAGCTCACCATCCAACGCGCACGACTATGGCTACACCTTC. Residues: CASSPSNAHDYGYTF.

The genes are TRBV2 and TRBJ2-1, with 8 positions matching TRBD2. The DNA matches TRBJ2-7 better at its end, which makes the J call doubtful. The length of the CDR3 is 17 residues. Germline V CDR1 and CDR2: SNHLY, FYNNEI. The DNA for the CDR3 is TGTGCCAGCAGTGAAATTAAACCGGGACTAGTTTCCAATGAGCAGTACTTC. It codes for CASSEIKPGLVSNEQYF.